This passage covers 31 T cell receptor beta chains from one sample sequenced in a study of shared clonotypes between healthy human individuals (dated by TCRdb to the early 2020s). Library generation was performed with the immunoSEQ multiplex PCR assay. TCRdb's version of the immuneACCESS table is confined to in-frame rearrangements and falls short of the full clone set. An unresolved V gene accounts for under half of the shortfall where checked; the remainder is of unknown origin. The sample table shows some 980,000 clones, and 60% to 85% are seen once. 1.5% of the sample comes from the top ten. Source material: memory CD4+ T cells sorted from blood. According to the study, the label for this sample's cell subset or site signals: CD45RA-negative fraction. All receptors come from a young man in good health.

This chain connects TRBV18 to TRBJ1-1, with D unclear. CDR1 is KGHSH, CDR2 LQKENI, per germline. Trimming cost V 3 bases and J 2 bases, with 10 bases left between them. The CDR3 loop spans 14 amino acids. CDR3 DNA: TGTGCCAGCTCACCGGGCAGCTACAACACTGAAGCTTTCTTT. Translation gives CASSPGSYNTEAFF. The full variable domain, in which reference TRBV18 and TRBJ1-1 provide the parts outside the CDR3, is NAGVMQNPRHLVRRRGQEARLRCSPMKGHSHVYWYRQLPEEGLKFMVYLQKENIIDESGMPKERFSAEFPKEGPSILRIQQVVRGDSAAYFCASSPGSYNTEAFFGQGTRLTVV.

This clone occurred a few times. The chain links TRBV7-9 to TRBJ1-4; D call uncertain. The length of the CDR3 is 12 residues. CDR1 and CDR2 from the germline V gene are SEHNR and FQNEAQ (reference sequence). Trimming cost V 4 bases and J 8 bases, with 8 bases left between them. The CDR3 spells CASSSNEEKLFF. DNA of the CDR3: TGTGCCAGCAGCTCGAACGAAGAAAAACTGTTTTTT.

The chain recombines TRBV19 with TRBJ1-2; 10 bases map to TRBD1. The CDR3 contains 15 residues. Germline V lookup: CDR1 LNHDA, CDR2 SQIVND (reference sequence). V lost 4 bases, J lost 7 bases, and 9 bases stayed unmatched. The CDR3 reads CASSKKTGGDFGYTF. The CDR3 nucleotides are TGTGCCAGTAGTAAAAAGACAGGGGGCGACTTTGGCTACACCTTC.

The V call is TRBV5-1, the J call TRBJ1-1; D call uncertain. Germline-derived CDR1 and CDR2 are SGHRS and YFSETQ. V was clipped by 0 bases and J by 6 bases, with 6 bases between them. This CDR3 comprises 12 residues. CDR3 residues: CASSLASAEAFF. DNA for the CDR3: TGCGCCAGCAGCTTGGCCTCGGCTGAAGCTTTCTTT.

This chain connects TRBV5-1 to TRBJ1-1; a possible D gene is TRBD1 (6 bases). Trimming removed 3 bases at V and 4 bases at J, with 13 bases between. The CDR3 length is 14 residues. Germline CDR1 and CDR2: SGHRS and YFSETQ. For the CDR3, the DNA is TGCGCCAGCAGCTCGGACAGCGGGGGCACTGAAGCTTTCTTT. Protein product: CASSSDSGGTEAFF.

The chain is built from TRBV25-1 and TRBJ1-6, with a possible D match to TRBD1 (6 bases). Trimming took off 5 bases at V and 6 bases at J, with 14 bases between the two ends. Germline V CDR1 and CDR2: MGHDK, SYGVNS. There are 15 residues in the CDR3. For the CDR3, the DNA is TGTGCCAGCAGTTCTACCGGGACAAGTAATTCACCCCTCCACTTT. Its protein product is CASSSTGTSNSPLHF.

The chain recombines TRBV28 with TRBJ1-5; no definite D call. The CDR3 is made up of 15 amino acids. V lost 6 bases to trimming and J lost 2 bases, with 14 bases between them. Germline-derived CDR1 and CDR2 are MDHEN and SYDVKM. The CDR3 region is CASSPASRGNQPQHF. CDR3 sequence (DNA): TGTGCCAGCAGCCCAGCTTCTCGGGGCAATCAGCCCCAGCATTTT.

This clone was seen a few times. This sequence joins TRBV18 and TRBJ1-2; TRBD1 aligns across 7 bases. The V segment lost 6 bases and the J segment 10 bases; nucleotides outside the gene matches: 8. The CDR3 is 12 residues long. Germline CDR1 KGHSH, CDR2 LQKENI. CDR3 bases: TGTGCCAGCTCCCCCGAGGGACAGACCTACACCTTC. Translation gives CASSPEGQTYTF.

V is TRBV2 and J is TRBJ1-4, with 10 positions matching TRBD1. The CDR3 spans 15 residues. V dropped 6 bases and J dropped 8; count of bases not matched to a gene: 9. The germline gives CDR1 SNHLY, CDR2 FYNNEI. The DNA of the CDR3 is TGTGCCAGCAGATCGACCGGGACAGGGGAAGAAAAACTGTTTTTT. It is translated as CASRSTGTGEEKLFF. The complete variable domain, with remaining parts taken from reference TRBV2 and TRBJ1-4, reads EPEVTQTPSHQVTQMGQEVILRCVPISNHLYFYWYRQILGQKVEFLVSFYNNEISEKSEIFDDQFSVERPDGSNFTLKIRSTKLEDSAMYFCASRSTGTGEEKLFFGSGTQLSVL.

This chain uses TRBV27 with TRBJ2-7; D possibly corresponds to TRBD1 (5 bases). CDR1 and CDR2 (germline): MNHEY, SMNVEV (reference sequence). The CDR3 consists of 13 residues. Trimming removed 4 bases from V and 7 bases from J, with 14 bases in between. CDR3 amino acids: CASSSSGRLEQYF. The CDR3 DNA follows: TGTGCCAGCAGTTCCTCAGGGCGGCTGGAGCAGTACTTC.

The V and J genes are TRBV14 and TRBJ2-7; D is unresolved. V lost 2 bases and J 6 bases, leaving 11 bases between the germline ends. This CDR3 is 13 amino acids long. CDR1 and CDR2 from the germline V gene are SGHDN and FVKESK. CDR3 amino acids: CASSQQRTSEQYF. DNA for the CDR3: TGTGCCAGCAGCCAACAACGGACGTCCGAGCAGTACTTC. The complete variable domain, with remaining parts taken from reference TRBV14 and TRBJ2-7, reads EAGVTQFPSHSVIEKGQTVTLRCDPISGHDNLYWYRRVMGKEIKFLLHFVKESKQDESGMPNNRFLAERTGGTYSTLKVQPAELEDSGVYFCASSQQRTSEQYFGPGTRLTVT.

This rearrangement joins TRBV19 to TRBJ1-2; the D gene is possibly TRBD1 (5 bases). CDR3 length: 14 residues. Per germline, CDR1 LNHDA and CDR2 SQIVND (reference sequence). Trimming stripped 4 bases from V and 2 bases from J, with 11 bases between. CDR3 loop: CASSNGASNYGYTF. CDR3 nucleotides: TGTGCCAGTAGTAACGGGGCGAGCAACTATGGCTACACCTTC. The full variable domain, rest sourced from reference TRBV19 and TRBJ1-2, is DGGITQSPKYLFRKEGQNVTLSCEQNLNHDAMYWYRQDPGQGLRLIYYSQIVNDFQKGDIAEGYSVSREKKESFPLTVTSAQKNPTAFYLCASSNGASNYGYTFGSGTRLTVV.

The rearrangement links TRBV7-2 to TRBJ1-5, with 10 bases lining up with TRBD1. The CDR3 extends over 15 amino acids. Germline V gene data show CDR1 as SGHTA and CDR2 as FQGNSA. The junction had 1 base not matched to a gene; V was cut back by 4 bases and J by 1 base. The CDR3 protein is CASSSGQGSNQPQHF. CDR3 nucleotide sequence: TGTGCCAGCAGCTCGGGACAGGGGAGCAATCAGCCCCAGCATTTT. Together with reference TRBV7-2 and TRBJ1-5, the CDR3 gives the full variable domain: GAGVSQSPSNKVTEKGKDVELRCDPISGHTALYWYRQSLGQGLEFLIYFQGNSAPDKSGLPSDRFSAERTGGSVSTLTIQRTQQEDSAVYLCASSSGQGSNQPQHFGDGTRLSIL.

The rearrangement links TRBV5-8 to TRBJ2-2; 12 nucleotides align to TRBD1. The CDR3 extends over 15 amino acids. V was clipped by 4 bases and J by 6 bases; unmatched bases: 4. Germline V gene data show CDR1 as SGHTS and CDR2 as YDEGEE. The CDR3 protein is CASSQGQGAAGELFF. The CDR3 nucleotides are TGTGCCAGCAGCCAGGGACAGGGGGCCGCCGGGGAGCTGTTTTTT.

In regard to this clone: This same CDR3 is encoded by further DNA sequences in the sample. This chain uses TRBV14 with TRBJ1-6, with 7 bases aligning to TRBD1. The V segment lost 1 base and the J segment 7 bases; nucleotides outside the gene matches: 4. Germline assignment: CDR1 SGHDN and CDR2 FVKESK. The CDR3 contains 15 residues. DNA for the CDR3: TGTGCCAGCAGCCAAGGAGGGGGCGGGAATTCACCCCTCCACTTT. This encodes CASSQGGGGNSPLHF.

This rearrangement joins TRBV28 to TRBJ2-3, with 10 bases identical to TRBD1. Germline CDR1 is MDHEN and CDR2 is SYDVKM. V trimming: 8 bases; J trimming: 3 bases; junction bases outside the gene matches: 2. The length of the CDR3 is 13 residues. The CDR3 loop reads CASRQGATDTQYF. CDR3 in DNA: TGTGCCAGCCGACAGGGGGCGACAGATACGCAGTATTTT.

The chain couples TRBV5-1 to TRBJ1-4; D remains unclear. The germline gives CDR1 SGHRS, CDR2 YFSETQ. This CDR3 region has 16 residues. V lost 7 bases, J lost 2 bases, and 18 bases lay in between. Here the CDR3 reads CASAPMGAGTNEKLFF. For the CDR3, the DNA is TGCGCCAGCGCACCTATGGGCGCAGGTACTAATGAAAAACTGTTTTTT.

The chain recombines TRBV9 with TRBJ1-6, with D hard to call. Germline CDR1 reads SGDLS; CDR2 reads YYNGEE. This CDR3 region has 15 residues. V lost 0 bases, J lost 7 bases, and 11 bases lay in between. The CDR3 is CASSVDVAQNSPLHF. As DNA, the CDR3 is TGTGCCAGCAGCGTAGACGTAGCCCAAAATTCACCCCTCCACTTT. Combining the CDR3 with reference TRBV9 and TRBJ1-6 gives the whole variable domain DSGVTQTPKHLITATGQRVTLRCSPRSGDLSVYWYQQSLDQGLQFLIQYYNGEERAKGNILERFSAQQFPDLHSELNLSSLELGDSALYFCASSVDVAQNSPLHFGNGTRLTVT.

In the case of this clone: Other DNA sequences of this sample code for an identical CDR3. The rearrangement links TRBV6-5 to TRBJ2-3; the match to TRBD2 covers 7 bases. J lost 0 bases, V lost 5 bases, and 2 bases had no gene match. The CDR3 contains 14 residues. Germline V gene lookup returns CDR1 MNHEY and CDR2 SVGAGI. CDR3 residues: CASSRTSSTDTQYF. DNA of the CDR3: TGTGCCAGCAGTCGGACTAGTAGCACAGATACGCAGTATTTT.

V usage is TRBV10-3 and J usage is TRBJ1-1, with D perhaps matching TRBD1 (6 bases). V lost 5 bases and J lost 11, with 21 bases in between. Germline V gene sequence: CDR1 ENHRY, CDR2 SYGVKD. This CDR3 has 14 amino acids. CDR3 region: CAISLSQGLGEAFF. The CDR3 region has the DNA TGTGCCATCAGTCTTTCACAGGGCCTGGGGGAGGCTTTCTTT.

CDR3 residues: CASSYSGRGPPEQYF. CDR3 nucleotide sequence: TGTGCCAGCAGTTATTCAGGCAGGGGGCCTCCCGAGCAGTACTTC. This sequence joins TRBV6-5 and TRBJ2-7, with 8 bases that match TRBD1. This CDR3 has 15 amino acids. V shed 3 bases, J shed 6 bases, and the junction held 10 bases outside the gene matches. Germline lookup yields CDR1 MNHEY and CDR2 SVGAGI.

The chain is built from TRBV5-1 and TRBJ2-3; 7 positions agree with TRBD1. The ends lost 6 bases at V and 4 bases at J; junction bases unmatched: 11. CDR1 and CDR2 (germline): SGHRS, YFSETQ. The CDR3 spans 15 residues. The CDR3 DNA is TGCGCCAGCAATCGACAGGGACGTGATTCAGATACGCAGTATTTT. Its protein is CASNRQGRDSDTQYF. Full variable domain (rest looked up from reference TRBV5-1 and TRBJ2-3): KAGVTQTPRYLIKTRGQQVTLSCSPISGHRSVSWYQQTPGQGLQFLFEYFSETQRNKGNFPGRFSGRQFSNSRSEMNVSTLELGDSALYLCASNRQGRDSDTQYFGPGTRLTVL.

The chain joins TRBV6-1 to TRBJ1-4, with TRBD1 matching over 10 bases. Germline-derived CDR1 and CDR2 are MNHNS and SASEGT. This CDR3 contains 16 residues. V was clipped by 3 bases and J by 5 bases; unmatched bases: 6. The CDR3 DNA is TGTGCCAGCAGTGAGCTTCCGGGACAGGGGAATGAAAAACTGTTTTTT. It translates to CASSELPGQGNEKLFF.

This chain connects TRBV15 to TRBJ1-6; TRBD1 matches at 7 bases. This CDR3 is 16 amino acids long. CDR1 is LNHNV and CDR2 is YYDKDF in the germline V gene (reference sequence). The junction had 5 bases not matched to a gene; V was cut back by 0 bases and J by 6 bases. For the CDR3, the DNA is TGTGCCACCAGCAGAGATCGAAGGGGGCCTAATTCACCCCTCCACTTT. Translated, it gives CATSRDRRGPNSPLHF.

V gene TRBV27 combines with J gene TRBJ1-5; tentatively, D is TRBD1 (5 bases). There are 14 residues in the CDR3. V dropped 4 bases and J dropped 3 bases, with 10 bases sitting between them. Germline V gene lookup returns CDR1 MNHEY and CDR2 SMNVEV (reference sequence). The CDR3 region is CASSYGADNQPQHF. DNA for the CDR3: TGTGCCAGCAGTTACGGGGCCGACAATCAGCCCCAGCATTTT.

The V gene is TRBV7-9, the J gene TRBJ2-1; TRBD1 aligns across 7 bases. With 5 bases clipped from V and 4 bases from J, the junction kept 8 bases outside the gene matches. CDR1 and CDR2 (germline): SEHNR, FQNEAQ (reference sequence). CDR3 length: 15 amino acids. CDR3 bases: TGTGCCAGCAGCCACACAGGGGCCATTTACAATGAGCAGTTCTTC. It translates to CASSHTGAIYNEQFF.

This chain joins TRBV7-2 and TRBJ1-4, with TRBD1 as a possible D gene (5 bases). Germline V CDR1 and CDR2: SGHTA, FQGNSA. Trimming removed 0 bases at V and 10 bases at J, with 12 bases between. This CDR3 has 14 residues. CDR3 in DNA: TGTGCCAGCAGCTTAGCTAGGGGAGGCGGAAAACTGTTTTTT. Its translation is CASSLARGGGKLFF.

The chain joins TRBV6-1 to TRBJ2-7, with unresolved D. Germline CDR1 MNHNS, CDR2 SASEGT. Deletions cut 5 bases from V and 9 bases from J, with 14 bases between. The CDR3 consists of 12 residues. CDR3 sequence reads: CASSQGSPGQYF. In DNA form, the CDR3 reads TGTGCCAGCAGTCAAGGTAGCCCGGGGCAGTACTTC.

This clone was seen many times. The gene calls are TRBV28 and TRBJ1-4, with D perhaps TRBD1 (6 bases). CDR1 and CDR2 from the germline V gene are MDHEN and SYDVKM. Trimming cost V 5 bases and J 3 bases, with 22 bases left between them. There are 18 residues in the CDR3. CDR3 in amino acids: CASSLRGLKFRANEKLFF. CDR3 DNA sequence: TGTGCCAGCAGTCTTAGGGGGTTGAAGTTTCGGGCTAATGAAAAACTGTTTTTT.

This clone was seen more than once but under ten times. The CDR3 protein is CASSLVRTGSNQPQHF. The CDR3 coding sequence is TGTGCCAGCAGCTTAGTTAGGACAGGGAGCAATCAGCCCCAGCATTTT. The J gene is TRBJ1-5, the V gene TRBV7-8; 8 bases map to TRBD1. CDR3 length equals 16 residues. CDR1 is SGHVS and CDR2 is FQNEAQ in the germline V gene. V was clipped by 1 base and J by 1 base; unmatched bases: 3. The full variable domain, its missing parts supplied by reference TRBV7-8 and TRBJ1-5, is GAGVSQSPRYKVAKRGQDVALRCDPISGHVSLFWYQQALGQGPEFLTYFQNEAQLDKSGLPSDRFFAERPEGSVSTLKIQRTQQEDSAVYLCASSLVRTGSNQPQHFGDGTRLSIL.

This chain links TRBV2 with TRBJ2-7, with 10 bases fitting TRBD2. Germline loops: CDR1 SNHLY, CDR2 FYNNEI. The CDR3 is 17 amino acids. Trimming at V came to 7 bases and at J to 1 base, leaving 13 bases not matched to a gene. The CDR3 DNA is TGTGCCAGCAACCTAGCGGGAGCGGGGGTTAGGTCCTACGAGCAGTACTTC. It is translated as CASNLAGAGVRSYEQYF.